Listed here are 6 T cell receptor beta chains from one sample, sequenced in a study of blood T cell repertoires in COVID-19. The protocol was immunoSEQ multiplex PCR, while the TCRdb copy is restricted to in-frame clones and leaves out a portion. This repertoire shows some 90,000 clones, around 78% found once; its top ten account for 10% to 12%. The sequencing input was peripheral blood. These receptor sequences come from a human donor in a cohort sampled during active COVID-19.

The J gene is TRBJ2-1, the V gene TRBV5-4; TRBD2 agrees at 11 bases. V shed 4 bases and J 5 bases; nucleotides not matched to a gene: 5. Germline V gives CDR1 SGHNT, CDR2 YYREEE (reference sequence). The CDR3 runs to 15 residues. CDR3 protein: CASSRGLAVNNEQFF. Written as DNA, the CDR3 is TGTGCCAGCAGCAGGGGACTAGCGGTAAACAATGAGCAGTTCTTC.

This clone has a handful of counts. This sequence joins TRBV6-1 and TRBJ2-3; 9 bases are shared with TRBD2. V was pared by 2 bases and J by 8 bases, with 8 bases of the junction left unmatched. The CDR3 loop spans 15 amino acids. CDR1 and CDR2 from the germline V gene are MNHNS and SASEGT. CDR3 DNA sequence: TGTGCCAGCAGTGAAATAGCGGGGGAGGGGGGTACGCAGTATTTT. Protein sequence: CASSEIAGEGGTQYF.

The chain employs TRBV30 and TRBJ2-1, with 11 nucleotides matching TRBD2. Germline CDR1 is GTSNPN and CDR2 is SVGIG (reference sequence). The ends lost 3 bases at V and 14 bases at J; junction bases unmatched: 9. The CDR3 covers 13 residues. The CDR3 region has the DNA TGTGCCTGGAGCGAAAGACTAGCGGGGCTGGAGTTCTTC. Translating gives CAWSERLAGLEFF.

This chain uses TRBV28 with TRBJ2-1; 8 bases map to TRBD1. V was clipped by 1 base and J by 1 base; unmatched bases: 3. The germline V gene encodes CDR1 MDHEN and CDR2 SYDVKM. The CDR3 contains 16 residues. The CDR3 DNA follows: TGTGCCAGCAGTTTATCAGGGGGCGCGTCCTACAATGAGCAGTTCTTC. Its translation is CASSLSGGASYNEQFF.

The chain carries TRBV6-1 and TRBJ2-1; 8 bases match TRBD2. The junction had 6 bases not matched to a gene; V was cut back by 3 bases and J by 8 bases. Per germline, CDR1 MNHNS and CDR2 SASEGT. CDR3 length equals 14 residues. CDR3 loop: CASSESREVDEQFF. The CDR3 DNA reads TGTGCCAGCAGTGAGTCGCGGGAGGTGGATGAGCAGTTCTTC.

J is TRBJ1-1 and V is TRBV28; D remains unclear. CDR1 is MDHEN and CDR2 is SYDVKM in the germline V gene. The CDR3 extends over 15 amino acids. The V end was cut by 7 bases, the J end by 2 bases, with 17 bases between. CDR3 in DNA: TGTGCCAGCACCGACATCCTGGGCCATAACACTGAAGCTTTCTTT. This sequence encodes CASTDILGHNTEAFF.